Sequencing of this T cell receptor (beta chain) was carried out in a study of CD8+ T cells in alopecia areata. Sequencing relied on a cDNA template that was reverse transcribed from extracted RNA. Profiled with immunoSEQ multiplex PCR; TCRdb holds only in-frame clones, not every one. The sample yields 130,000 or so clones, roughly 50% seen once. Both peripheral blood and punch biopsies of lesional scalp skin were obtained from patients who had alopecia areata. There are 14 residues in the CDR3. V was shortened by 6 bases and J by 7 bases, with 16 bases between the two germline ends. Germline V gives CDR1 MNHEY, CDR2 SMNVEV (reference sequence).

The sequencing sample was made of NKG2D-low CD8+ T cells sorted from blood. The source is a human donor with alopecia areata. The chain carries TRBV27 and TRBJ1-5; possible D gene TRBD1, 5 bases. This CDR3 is CASSLGGIHQPQHF. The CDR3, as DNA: TGTGCCAGCAGCTTGGGGGGGATCCACCAGCCCCAGCATTTT.